These 27 T cell receptor beta chains were all obtained from the same sample, sequenced in a study of blood T cells in healthy people across ages. For the second PCR, which ran for roughly 7 to 11 cycles, a sample-barcoded 5' primer and a J-beta primer mix were used. One entry per CDR3 protein results from TCRdb running MiXCR on the 5' RACE reads. The sample has about 1.1 million distinct CDR3 sequences, more than 30% seen once. Sequencing input: blood. The receptors were gathered from a man between 18 and 35 years old in good health.

This clonotype appeared a single time. The chain employs TRBV2 and TRBJ1-5; 7 nucleotides match TRBD1. V shed 6 bases and J 6 bases; nucleotides not matched to a gene: 8. Germline lookup yields CDR1 SNHLY and CDR2 FYNNEI. This CDR3 is 14 amino acids long. The CDR3 sequence is CASRGGGAAQPQHF. CDR3 bases: TGTGCCAGCAGGGGAGGGGGCGCGGCTCAGCCCCAGCATTTT.

The V gene is TRBV5-1, the J gene TRBJ2-2; D not resolved. The CDR3 totals 13 residues. With 7 bases removed from V and 1 base from J, the gap between germline ends came to 8 bases. The germline CDR1 and CDR2 sequences are SGHRS and YFSETQ. The CDR3 sequence is CASPPENTGELFF. CDR3 DNA sequence: TGCGCCAGCCCCCCCGAGAACACCGGGGAGCTGTTTTTT. The full variable domain, its missing parts supplied by reference TRBV5-1 and TRBJ2-2, is KAGVTQTPRYLIKTRGQQVTLSCSPISGHRSVSWYQQTPGQGLQFLFEYFSETQRNKGNFPGRFSGRQFSNSRSEMNVSTLELGDSALYLCASPPENTGELFFGEGSRLTVL.

The V call is TRBV29-1, the J call TRBJ2-1, with a tentative D call TRBD1 (6 bases). The V and J ends lost 5 bases and 9 bases respectively, with 14 bases between them. The CDR3 has 12 residues. In germline, CDR1 is SQVTM, CDR2 ANQGSEA. The CDR3 region has the DNA TGCAGCGTTAACAGGGATCGATCTGAGCAGTTCTTC. As protein: CSVNRDRSEQFF.

As concerns this clonotype: This may be a read error: a much more frequent sequence differs by one nucleotide. This sequence joins TRBV29-1 and TRBJ2-3; TRBD1 might be the D (6 bases). CDR1 SQVTM and CDR2 ANQGSEA come from the germline V gene. The CDR3 contains 13 residues. In nucleotides, the CDR3 is TGCAGCGTTAGGTCAGAGCGGACAGATACGCAGGATTTT. Amino acids: CSVRSERTDTQDF.

CDR3 nucleotides: TGTGCCAGCAGTTCCGGGACTAGCGGCCCCCAGACCCAGTACTTC. It specifies CASSSGTSGPQTQYF. The chain employs TRBV2 and TRBJ2-5; 11 bases agree with TRBD2. J gave up 6 bases and V 5 bases, and 8 bases lay outside the gene matches. Per germline, CDR1 SNHLY and CDR2 FYNNEI. CDR3 length: 15 amino acids. The whole variable domain, filled in from reference TRBV2 and TRBJ2-5, reads EPEVTQTPSHQVTQMGQEVILRCVPISNHLYFYWYRQILGQKVEFLVSFYNNEISEKSEIFDDQFSVERPDGSNFTLKIRSTKLEDSAMYFCASSSGTSGPQTQYFGPGTRLLVL.

This sequence joins TRBV27 and TRBJ2-1, with 7 bases lining up with TRBD1. The J segment lost 7 bases and the V segment lost 3 bases, leaving 9 bases of the junction unmatched. The CDR3 spans 15 residues. Germline CDR1 reads MNHEY; CDR2 reads SMNVEV (reference sequence). The CDR3 sequence: CASSFVQGIGNEQFF. DNA of the CDR3: TGTGCCAGCAGTTTCGTACAGGGGATTGGGAATGAGCAGTTCTTC.

A single count supports this clonotype. V is TRBV20-1 and J is TRBJ1-3; 9 nucleotides line up with TRBD1. The ends lost 3 bases at V and 2 bases at J; junction bases unmatched: 11. The CDR3 totals 17 residues. Germline V gene lookup returns CDR1 DFQATT and CDR2 SNEGSKA (reference sequence). CDR3: CSASGPGTGLPGNTIYF. The CDR3 DNA is TGCAGTGCTAGCGGTCCCGGGACAGGGCTACCTGGAAACACCATATATTTT.

The chain couples TRBV4-3 to TRBJ1-5; 7 bases line up with TRBD1. Trimming removed 0 bases from V and 5 bases from J; junction bases left unmatched: 7. CDR3 length equals 16 residues. The V gene's germline CDR1 is LGHNA and CDR2 YSLEER. The CDR3 region has the DNA TGCGCCAGCAGCCAAGATTATTCAGGGGGACATCAGCCCCAGCATTTT. It specifies CASSQDYSGGHQPQHF.

The chain has TRBV7-2 and TRBJ2-1; 9 bases align to TRBD2. The CDR3 has 17 residues. Germline values: CDR1 SGHTA, CDR2 FQGNSA. Losses at the gene ends were 1 base for V and 6 bases for J; bases not matched to a gene: 10. CDR3 coding DNA: TGTGCCAGCAGCTTAGGGCGGGGGGGCCTCTCCGTCAATGAGCAGTTCTTC. This encodes CASSLGRGGLSVNEQFF.

The rearrangement uses TRBV2 and TRBJ2-7; possibly TRBD1 for D (6 bases). The V gene lost 1 base and the J gene lost 7 bases, with 17 bases spanning the gap. The CDR3 has 15 amino acids. CDR1 SNHLY and CDR2 FYNNEI come from the germline V gene. Here the CDR3 DNA reads TGTGCCAGCAGTGAAGGGGGGACATTTCTGGGGGAGCAGTACTTC. Translating gives CASSEGGTFLGEQYF.

This chain connects TRBV4-3 to TRBJ2-5; perhaps D is TRBD1 or TRBD2 (7 bases each). The CDR3 spans 17 residues. Germline CDR1 and CDR2: LGHNA and YSLEER. V was pared by 0 bases and J by 2 bases, with 16 bases between. This CDR3 reads CASSQDWEGAIQETQYF. CDR3 in DNA: TGCGCCAGCAGCCAAGATTGGGAGGGGGCAATACAAGAGACCCAGTACTTC.

The chain links TRBV4-1 to TRBJ1-1; D is unresolved. Germline lookup yields CDR1 MGHRA and CDR2 YSYEKL. The CDR3 spans 14 residues. V was trimmed by 1 base and J by 3 bases, leaving 9 bases between them. The CDR3 coding sequence is TGCGCCAGCAGCCAAGGGTTAACTTACACTGAAGCTTTCTTT. Amino acids: CASSQGLTYTEAFF.

This clonotype was counted a few times. V gene TRBV12-3 or TRBV12-4 combines with J gene TRBJ1-4; 7 bases are a match to TRBD1. This CDR3 region has 15 residues. V shed 7 bases and J 5 bases; nucleotides not matched to a gene: 10. The CDR3, as DNA: TGTGCCAGCACCCTTCGGGAGACAGGGAATGAAAAACTGTTTTTT. This gives the protein CASTLRETGNEKLFF.

There are a few counts of this clonotype. The chain joins TRBV5-6 to TRBJ2-1; possible D gene TRBD2, 5 bases. In germline, CDR1 is SGHDT, CDR2 YYEEEE. The CDR3 totals 15 residues. Trimming took 3 bases from V and 6 from J, leaving 16 bases between them. The CDR3 region is CASSYLEGSGNEQFF. The DNA for the CDR3 is TGTGCCAGCAGCTACCTTGAGGGCAGCGGCAATGAGCAGTTCTTC.

This clonotype has only one observation. The chain links TRBV27 to TRBJ2-3; 7 bases line up with TRBD1. Germline V CDR1 and CDR2: MNHEY, SMNVEV (reference sequence). Losses at the gene ends were 5 bases for V and 5 bases for J; bases not matched to a gene: 10. This CDR3 region has 15 residues. CDR3 in amino acids: CASSPRDRNLDTQYF. The CDR3 nucleotides read TGTGCCAGCAGTCCTAGGGACAGAAACTTAGATACGCAGTATTTT.

In its sample, this clonotype was seen a few times. The J gene is TRBJ1-2, the V gene TRBV5-1; D is unclear. The CDR3 has 18 residues. V lost 4 bases and J 3 bases, leaving 25 bases between the germline ends. Germline CDR1 SGHRS, CDR2 YFSETQ. The CDR3 loop is CASSASGRPDQRDYGYTF. The CDR3 DNA sequence: TGCGCCAGCAGCGCGTCCGGCAGACCAGATCAGAGAGACTATGGCTACACCTTC.

This sequence joins TRBV7-2 and TRBJ2-1, with D hard to call. CDR3 length: 14 amino acids. With 2 bases removed from V and 4 bases from J, the gap between germline ends came to 9 bases. The V gene's germline CDR1 is SGHTA and CDR2 FQGNSA. The CDR3 is CASSLNTDYNEQFF. DNA for the CDR3: TGTGCCAGCAGCTTAAACACAGATTACAATGAGCAGTTCTTC.

For this clonotype: This clone may be a read error of a much larger clone one base away. This rearrangement joins TRBV29-1 to TRBJ1-1, with D uncertain. Germline values: CDR1 SQVTM, CDR2 ANQGSEA. V lost 3 bases to trimming and J lost 1 base, with 6 bases between them. This CDR3 has 12 residues. CDR3 amino acids: CSVEGKNTEAFF. The CDR3, as DNA: TGCAGCGTTGAGGGGAAGAACACTGAAGCTTTCTTT.

The chain employs TRBV12-3 or TRBV12-4 and TRBJ1-2; TRBD1 might be the D (5 bases). The CDR3 extends over 16 amino acids. V was clipped by 6 bases and J by 2 bases, with 19 bases between them. In DNA, the CDR3 is TGTGCCAGCAGACCAATCCCGCCAGGGTCCAACTATGGCTACACCTTC. Translating gives CASRPIPPGSNYGYTF.

This clonotype was counted between two and nine times. The chain couples TRBV11-2 to TRBJ1-4; D call uncertain. V lost 1 base and J lost 8, with 8 bases in between. This CDR3 has 13 residues. CDR1 and CDR2 from the germline V gene are SGHAT and FQNNGV. The CDR3 nucleotides are TGTGCCAGCAGCTTAGGGCGGGTGGAAAAACTGTTTTTT. It translates to CASSLGRVEKLFF.

The chain uses TRBV19 and TRBJ1-2, with D unresolved. The germline V gene encodes CDR1 LNHDA and CDR2 SQIVND (reference sequence). The CDR3 covers 15 residues. V shed 6 bases and J shed 4 bases, with 18 bases lying between them. CDR3 in amino acids: CASSSTGRTSYGYTF. The CDR3 coding sequence is TGTGCCAGTAGCTCAACGGGGAGGACTAGCTATGGCTACACCTTC.

This clonotype was seen only once. A much bigger clone sits one base away, suggesting this may be a read error. This chain joins TRBV9 and TRBJ2-5, with 9 bases that match TRBD1. Trimming cost V 4 bases and J 11 bases; bases outside gene matches: 12. CDR3 length equals 14 residues. The germline gives CDR1 SGDLS, CDR2 YYNGEE. The chain's CDR3 is CASSLRDRVDEQYF. CDR3 coding DNA: TGTGCCAGCAGCTTACGGGACAGGGTCGATGAGCAGTACTTC.

As regards this clonotype: A much larger clone differs from this one at a single base, so this may be a read error. This sequence joins TRBV29-1 and TRBJ2-5; D remains ambiguous. The germline V gene has CDR1 SQVTM and CDR2 ANQGSEA. This CDR3 region has 12 residues. V was trimmed by 1 base and J by 4 bases, leaving 7 bases between them. DNA of the CDR3: TGCAGCGTTGAAGCTTTCCGAGAGACCCAGTACTTC. It yields the protein CSVEAFRETQYF.

This clonotype was counted ten times or more. The rearrangement links TRBV20-1 to TRBJ1-5, with 11 nucleotides matching TRBD1. Germline CDR1 DFQATT, CDR2 SNEGSKA (reference sequence). The V gene end was trimmed by 6 bases and the J gene end by 5 bases; junction bases not matched to a gene: 3. This CDR3 is 13 amino acids long. DNA for the CDR3: TGCAGTGCGCGGGACAGGGGGGATCAGCCCCAGCATTTT. It codes for CSARDRGDQPQHF.

The chain couples TRBV30 to TRBJ1-3; maybe TRBD1 (6 bases). Per germline, CDR1 GTSNPN and CDR2 SVGIG (reference sequence). The CDR3 runs to 14 residues. The V end lost 2 bases, the J end lost 2 bases, and 10 bases lay between the germline ends. The CDR3 protein is CAWSPGAAGNTIYF. CDR3 in DNA: TGTGCCTGGAGTCCAGGGGCAGCTGGAAACACCATATATTTT.

The chain carries TRBV20-1 and TRBJ1-1, with 7 bases identical to TRBD1. The trim removed 4 bases at V and 2 bases at J, leaving 10 bases unmatched. In germline, CDR1 is DFQATT, CDR2 SNEGSKA (reference sequence). This CDR3 has 15 amino acids. Here the CDR3 reads CSAIRQGGRNTEAFF. Here the CDR3 DNA reads TGCAGTGCTATCCGACAGGGAGGGCGTAACACTGAAGCTTTCTTT.

The V and J genes are TRBV12-3 or TRBV12-4 and TRBJ2-7; a weak D match, TRBD2 (6 bases). The V and J ends lost 2 bases and 4 bases respectively, with 15 bases between them. The CDR3 length is 15 residues. The CDR3 spells CASSLSAGPDYEQYF. CDR3 bases: TGTGCCAGCAGTTTATCGGCGGGGCCAGATTACGAGCAGTACTTC.